These 11 T cell receptor beta chains share one sample of origin, sequenced in a study of T cells in Graves' hyperthyroidism and ophthalmopathy. Researchers took RNA transcripts and amplified the TCR beta CDR3 regions from them. HTBI primers were employed in a first-round RT-PCR of the TCR CDR3. TCRdb used MiXCR to reprocess the multiplex PCR reads, holding one entry per CDR3 protein. This repertoire shows a few hundred thousand distinct CDR3 sequences, roughly 17% found once; its top ten account for approximately 16%. Sequenced: blood. The receptors were sampled from a woman in her late teens or twenties with Graves' ophthalmopathy.

This clonotype has ten or more counts. This chain links TRBV7-9 with TRBJ2-5, with 7 bases lining up with TRBD2. Germline V gives CDR1 SEHNR, CDR2 FQNEAQ (reference sequence). V lost 4 bases and J lost 3; bases outside the gene matches: 14. The CDR3 consists of 17 residues. The CDR3 spells CASSSPGRGDLEETQYF. The CDR3 DNA sequence: TGTGCCAGCAGCTCCCCAGGTCGGGGGGACCTGGAAGAGACCCAGTACTTC. Drawing the rest from reference TRBV7-9 and TRBJ2-5, the complete variable domain is DTGVSQNPRHKITKRGQNVTFRCDPISEHNRLYWYRQTLGQGPEFLTYFQNEAQLEKSRLLSDRFSAERPKGSFSTLEIQRTEQGDSAMYLCASSSPGRGDLEETQYFGPGTRLLVL.

V usage is TRBV25-1 and J usage is TRBJ2-6, with TRBD2 matching over 12 bases. The germline V gene has CDR1 MGHDK and CDR2 SYGVNS. The V segment lost 4 bases and the J segment 0 bases; nucleotides outside the gene matches: 7. The CDR3 has 19 residues. CDR3 loop: CASSARTSGEFSGANVLTF. DNA for the CDR3: TGTGCCAGCAGTGCGAGGACTAGCGGGGAATTCTCTGGGGCCAACGTCCTGACTTTC. Full variable domain (remainder filled in from reference TRBV25-1 and TRBJ2-6): EADIYQTPRYLVIGTGKKITLECSQTMGHDKMYWYQQDPGMELHLIHYSYGVNSTEKGDLSSESTVSRIRTEHFPLTLESARPSHTSQYLCASSARTSGEFSGANVLTFGAGSRLTVL.

This clonotype came up a few times. The V call is TRBV7-2, the J call TRBJ1-2; TRBD1 might be the D (5 bases). Germline V gene data show CDR1 as SGHTA and CDR2 as FQGNSA. This CDR3 is built from 14 residues. Trimming left V 0 bases short and J 7 bases short, with 12 bases between. CDR3 amino acids: CASSLARAGFGYTF. CDR3 DNA sequence: TGTGCCAGCAGCTTAGCGAGGGCAGGGTTTGGCTACACCTTC.

This clonotype has more than one count but fewer than ten. This chain links TRBV9 with TRBJ2-1; the D is unclear. Trimming shortened V by 0 bases and J by 8 bases, and 3 bases separated the two germline ends. Germline V gives CDR1 SGDLS, CDR2 YYNGEE. This CDR3 comprises 11 residues. DNA for the CDR3: TGTGCCAGCAGCGTAGATGATGAGCAGTTCTTC. Residues: CASSVDDEQFF.

The sample holds a few counts of this clonotype. The chain links TRBV6-1 to TRBJ2-5; TRBD2 matches 10 bases. The CDR3 extends over 16 amino acids. Trimming removed 6 bases from V and 5 bases from J; junction bases left unmatched: 12. CDR1 and CDR2 (germline): MNHNS, SASEGT. CDR3 in DNA: TGTGCCAGCAGACCTCAATTAGCGGGAGGCTTGGAGACCCAGTACTTC. Residues: CASRPQLAGGLETQYF.

This clonotype was counted many times. The V and J genes are TRBV28 and TRBJ1-1; TRBD1 matches 9 bases. Germline-derived CDR1 and CDR2 are MDHEN and SYDVKM. The CDR3 sequence is 14 residues long. J lost 4 bases, V lost 6 bases, and 6 bases had no gene match. DNA of the CDR3: TGTGCCAGCAGGTACAGGGGGCGGGTCACTGAAGCTTTCTTT. It specifies CASRYRGRVTEAFF.

This clonotype was counted many times. The chain recombines TRBV29-1 with TRBJ2-5, with 7 bases matching TRBD2. Germline CDR1 and CDR2: SQVTM and ANQGSEA. After removal of 4 bases from V and 2 bases from J, the junction contained 4 bases not matched to a gene. The CDR3 covers 13 residues. The DNA of the CDR3 is TGCAGCGTTGGGCGGCGGGGGCAAGAGACCCAGTACTTC. This translates into CSVGRRGQETQYF.

This clonotype was seen ten or more times. J is TRBJ2-1 and V is TRBV5-5; 8 bases are shared with TRBD2. Germline trimming cut 4 bases from V and 5 bases from J; bases unmatched to any gene: 11. CDR3 length: 16 amino acids. Per germline, CDR1 SGHKS and CDR2 YYEKEE (reference sequence). CDR3 in amino acids: CASSLRATSGDNEQFF. The CDR3 coding sequence is TGTGCCAGCAGCCTGAGGGCCACTAGCGGAGACAATGAGCAGTTCTTC.

This clonotype was counted between two and nine times. The CDR3 DNA reads TGTGCCAGCAGTTACTCTTCCCAGGGCACCCATTCACCCCTCCACTTT. Translation: CASSYSSQGTHSPLHF. The gene calls are TRBV6-5 and TRBJ1-6; weak D call: TRBD1 (5 bases). CDR1 is MNHEY, CDR2 SVGAGI, per germline. The CDR3 covers 16 residues. The V and J ends lost 0 bases and 8 bases respectively, with 14 bases between them.

The sample holds many counts of this clonotype. The chain couples TRBV27 to TRBJ2-7, with 8 bases fitting TRBD1. Unmatched junction bases numbered 12, after V lost 6 bases and J lost 5 bases. Germline CDR1 is MNHEY and CDR2 is SMNVEV (reference sequence). There are 15 residues in the CDR3. CDR3: CASRTWTGSVDEQYF. CDR3 sequence (DNA): TGTGCCAGCAGAACCTGGACAGGGAGCGTCGACGAGCAGTACTTC.

This clonotype was picked up a small number of times. The genes are TRBV27 and TRBJ2-7; TRBD2 aligns across 7 bases. V shed 6 bases, J shed 2 bases, and the junction held 4 bases outside the gene matches. The CDR3 extends over 13 amino acids. CDR1 and CDR2 (germline): MNHEY, SMNVEV (reference sequence). The CDR3, as DNA: TGTGCCAGCAGGGTCGGACTAGCCTACGAGCAGTACTTC. Amino acids: CASRVGLAYEQYF.